This entry features one TCR beta chain sequence. Germline V gives CDR1 SNHLY, CDR2 FYNNEI. V lost 5 bases, J lost 14 bases, and 13 bases lay in between. The CDR3 consists of 12 residues. The Seattle site enrolled patients during active infection and followed them longitudinally. Authors' data handling: From reference gene primer amplification, estimates of nucleated cell counts were derived. The protocol was immunoSEQ multiplex PCR, while the TCRdb copy is restricted to in-frame clones and leaves out a portion. The D gene and trimming were derived from the DNA, and the V and J assignments and clone size from that table. This sample has 50,000 to 80,000 clones, with 78% found just once. The data are from a study of blood T cell repertoires in COVID-19. Study overall: Samples came from the United States, Italy and Spain, spanning acute and convalescent COVID-19. The cDNA or gDNA used as material had been derived from T cells, B-cell-depleted T cells, or PBMCs.

The J gene is TRBJ1-6, the V gene TRBV2; perhaps TRBD1 as D (6 bases). The sample was peripheral blood. The TCR originated in a man in his fifties or sixties with COVID-19, enrolled during active disease. The CDR3 loop reads CASSQGPGSLHF. CDR3 DNA: TGTGCCAGCAGTCAGGGGCCAGGGTCCCTCCACTTT.